This T cell receptor beta chain appears in the sequencing data of a study of radiation and T cells in renal cell carcinoma. The overall study: Nephrectomy followed 15 Gy stereotactic body radiation by 4 weeks.

TCRdb's table, derived via immunoSEQ multiplex PCR, lists solely in-frame clones and lacks some. The top ten hold approximately 5.8% of the sample, which has 100,000 to 150,000 clones, approximately 90% seen once. Time point indicated: blood 2 weeks post-SBRT. Documented treatment: 15 Gy SBRT to primary tumor, nephrectomy 4 weeks later. Serial blood draws occurred at baseline and 2 and 4 weeks post-SBRT. The study, taken as a whole, reports: From baseline, blood top tumor clonotypes peaked at 2 weeks post-radiation. Baseline intratumoral clonotype presence is unknown without pretreatment biopsies.

This CDR3 has 14 amino acids. Germline CDR1 and CDR2: GTSNPN and SVGIG (reference sequence). Trimming removed 4 bases from V and 1 base from J; junction bases left unmatched: 4. Regarding this clone: The antigen is not known.

The specimen comprised blood, sampled from a patient whose treatment included radiotherapy and nephrectomy. The chain carries TRBV30 and TRBJ1-2; 9 bases map to TRBD1. The clonotype originates from an older woman with renal cell carcinoma. Written as DNA, the CDR3 is TGTGCCTGGACCATGACAGGGGGTAACTATGGCTACACCTTC. It encodes CAWTMTGGNYGYTF.